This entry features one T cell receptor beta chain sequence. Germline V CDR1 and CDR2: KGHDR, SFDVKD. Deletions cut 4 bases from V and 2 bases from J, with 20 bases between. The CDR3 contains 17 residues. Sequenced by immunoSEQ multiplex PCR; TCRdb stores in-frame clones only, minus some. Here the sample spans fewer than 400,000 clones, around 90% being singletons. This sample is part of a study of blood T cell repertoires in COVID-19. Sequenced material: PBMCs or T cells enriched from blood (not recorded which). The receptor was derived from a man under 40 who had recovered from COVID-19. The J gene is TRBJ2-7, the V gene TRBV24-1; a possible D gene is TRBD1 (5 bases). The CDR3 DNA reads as TGTGCCACCAGTGACCCCTCCGGGCCAGGGCAACCCTACGAGCAGTACTTC. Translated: CATSDPSGPGQPYEQYF.